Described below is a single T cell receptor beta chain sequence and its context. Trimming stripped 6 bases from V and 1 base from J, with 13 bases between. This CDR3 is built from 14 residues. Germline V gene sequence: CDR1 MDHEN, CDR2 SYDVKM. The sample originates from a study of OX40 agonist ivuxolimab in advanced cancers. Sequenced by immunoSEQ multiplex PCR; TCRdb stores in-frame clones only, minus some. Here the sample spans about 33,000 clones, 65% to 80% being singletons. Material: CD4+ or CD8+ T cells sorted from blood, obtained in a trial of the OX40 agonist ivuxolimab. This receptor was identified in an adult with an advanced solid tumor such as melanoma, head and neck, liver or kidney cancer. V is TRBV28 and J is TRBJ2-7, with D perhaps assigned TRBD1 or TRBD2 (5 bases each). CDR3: CASSSGTISYEQYF. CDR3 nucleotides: TGTGCCAGCAGCTCCGGGACGATTTCCTACGAGCAGTACTTC.